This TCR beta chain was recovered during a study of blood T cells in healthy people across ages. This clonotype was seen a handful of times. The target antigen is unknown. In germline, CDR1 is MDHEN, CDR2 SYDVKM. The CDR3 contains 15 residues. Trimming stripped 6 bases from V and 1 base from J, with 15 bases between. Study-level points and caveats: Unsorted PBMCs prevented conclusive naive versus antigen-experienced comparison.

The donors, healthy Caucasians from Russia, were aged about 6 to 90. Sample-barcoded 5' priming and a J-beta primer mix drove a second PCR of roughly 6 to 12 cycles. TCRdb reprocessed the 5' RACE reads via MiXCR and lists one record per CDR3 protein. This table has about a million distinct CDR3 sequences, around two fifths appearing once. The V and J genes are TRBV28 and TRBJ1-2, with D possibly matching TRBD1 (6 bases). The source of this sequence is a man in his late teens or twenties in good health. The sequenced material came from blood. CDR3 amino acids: CASRIQGAHNYGYTF. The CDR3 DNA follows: TGTGCCAGCAGGATACAGGGCGCCCATAACTATGGCTACACCTTC.